The sequence of this T cell receptor (beta chain) was determined in a study of blood T cells in healthy people across ages. Using a J-beta primer mix together with a sample-barcoded 5' primer, a second PCR was run for roughly 7 to 12 cycles. TCRdb reprocessed the 5' RACE reads via MiXCR and lists one record per CDR3 protein. The repertoire holds 1.5 million or so distinct CDR3 sequences, with 35% to 45% as singletons. Sample: blood. The clonotype was recovered from a woman aged 18-30 years in good health.

The CDR3 sequence is CASCEVMNTEAFF. In nucleotides, the CDR3 is TGTGCCAGCTGTGAGGTCATGAACACTGAAGCTTTCTTT. This chain uses TRBV7-9 with TRBJ1-1; the D is unclear. Germline V gives CDR1 SEHNR, CDR2 FQNEAQ (reference sequence). The CDR3 is made up of 13 amino acids. The ends were cut back, 8 bases at V and 0 bases at J, with 10 bases in the middle.